The 2 T cell receptor beta chains listed next were all sequenced from one sample in a study of blood T cell repertoires in COVID-19. TCRdb's copy holds only in-frame clones and misses some; the assay was immunoSEQ multiplex PCR. The sample carries about 150,000 clones, about 89% recorded once. Sequencing was done on a sample of peripheral blood. These TCRs come from a man between 60 and 70 years old with active or convalescent COVID-19.

The chain combines TRBV11-2 with TRBJ1-5; TRBD1 matches at 7 bases. The CDR3 runs 11 residues. Unmatched junction bases numbered 8, after V lost 5 bases and J lost 16 bases. Germline V gives CDR1 SGHAT, CDR2 FQNNGV. CDR3 bases: TGTGCCAGCAGCGCGACCGGGACAGATCATTTT. It codes for CASSATGTDHF.

The rearrangement uses TRBV7-2 and TRBJ1-6, with a tentative D call TRBD1 (5 bases). The CDR3 contains 15 residues. The V end lost 5 bases, the J end lost 6 bases, and 14 bases lay between the germline ends. Germline CDR1 is SGHTA and CDR2 is FQGNSA. CDR3 nucleotide sequence: TGTGCCAGCAGCACCCGACAGTCTTCTAATTCACCCCTCCACTTT. This codes for CASSTRQSSNSPLHF.